This T cell receptor beta chain comes out of a study of long-term antiretroviral therapy in people with HIV. Study background: The 2015 immediate-ART recommendation was preceded by the earliest samples by about a decade. Study-level findings and limits: Against controls, HIV repertoires showed narrower ranges of CDR3 length. Pre-ART clonal expansions dominated every time point's repertoire. Post-ART, diversity grew, though it stayed under transplant donor control levels.

V dropped 4 bases and J dropped 5 bases, with 15 bases sitting between them. The germline CDR1 and CDR2 sequences are SGDLS and YYNGEE. The CDR3 spans 14 residues. Comments on this clone: What it recognizes is unknown.

Sequencing relied on immunoSEQ assay v3.0, run at survey level. Assay: immunoSEQ multiplex PCR; the TCRdb copy retains only in-frame clones and omits some. The profile shows some 20,000 clones, approximately 88% of them singletons. The receptor's source is a man aged 25 to 40 with HIV. Sequencing used unsorted PBMCs, obtained roughly 5.7 years after starting antiretroviral therapy. The V call is TRBV9, the J call TRBJ2-5, with D possibly being TRBD1 or TRBD2 (5 bases each). The CDR3 DNA follows: TGTGCCAGCAGCTTGGCCGGGACCGGGGAGACCCAGTACTTC. Protein sequence: CASSLAGTGETQYF.